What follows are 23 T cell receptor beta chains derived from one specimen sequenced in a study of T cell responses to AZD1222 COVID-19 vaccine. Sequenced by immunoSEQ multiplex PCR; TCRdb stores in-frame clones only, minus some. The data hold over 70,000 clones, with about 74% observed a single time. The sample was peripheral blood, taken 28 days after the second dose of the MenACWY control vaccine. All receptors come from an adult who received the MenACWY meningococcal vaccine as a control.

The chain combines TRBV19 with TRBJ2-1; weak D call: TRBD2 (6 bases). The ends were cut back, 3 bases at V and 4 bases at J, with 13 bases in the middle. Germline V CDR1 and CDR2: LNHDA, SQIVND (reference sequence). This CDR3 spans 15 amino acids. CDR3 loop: CASSILVGGYNEQFF. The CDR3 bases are TGTGCCAGTAGTATTCTAGTCGGGGGATACAATGAGCAGTTCTTC.

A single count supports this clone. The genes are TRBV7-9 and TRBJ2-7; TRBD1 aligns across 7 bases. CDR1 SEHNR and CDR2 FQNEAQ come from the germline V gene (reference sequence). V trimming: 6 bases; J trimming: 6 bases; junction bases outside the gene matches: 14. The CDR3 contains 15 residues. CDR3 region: CASSKNLEAGGEQYF. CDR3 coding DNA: TGTGCCAGCAGTAAAAATCTCGAGGCAGGGGGCGAGCAGTACTTC.

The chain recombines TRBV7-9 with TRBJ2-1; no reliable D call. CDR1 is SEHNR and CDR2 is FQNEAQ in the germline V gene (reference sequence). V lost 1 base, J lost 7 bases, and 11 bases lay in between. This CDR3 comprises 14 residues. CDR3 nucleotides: TGTGCCAGCAGCTTAGAAGTCCTATTAAATGAGCAGTTCTTC. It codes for CASSLEVLLNEQFF.

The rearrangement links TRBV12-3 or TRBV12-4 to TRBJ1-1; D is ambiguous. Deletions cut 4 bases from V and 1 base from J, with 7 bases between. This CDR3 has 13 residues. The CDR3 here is CASSSTGNTEAFF. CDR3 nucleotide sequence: TGTGCCAGCAGTTCAACGGGGAACACTGAAGCTTTCTTT.

CDR3 amino acids: CASSPGNRNTEAFF. The CDR3 DNA is TGTGCCAGCAGTCCTGGGAATAGGAACACTGAAGCTTTCTTT. This chain joins TRBV28 and TRBJ1-1; the D is unclear. The V gene lost 5 bases and the J gene lost 1 base, with 11 bases spanning the gap. CDR1 is MDHEN, CDR2 SYDVKM, per germline. This CDR3 spans 14 amino acids.

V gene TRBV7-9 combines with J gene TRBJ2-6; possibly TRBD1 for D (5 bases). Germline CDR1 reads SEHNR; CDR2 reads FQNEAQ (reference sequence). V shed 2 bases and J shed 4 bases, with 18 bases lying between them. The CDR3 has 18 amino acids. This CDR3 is CASSLPPGYEEGANVLTF. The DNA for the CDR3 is TGTGCCAGCAGCTTACCCCCAGGGTACGAGGAAGGGGCCAACGTCCTGACTTTC. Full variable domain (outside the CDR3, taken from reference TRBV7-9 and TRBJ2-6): DTGVSQNPRHKITKRGQNVTFRCDPISEHNRLYWYRQTLGQGPEFLTYFQNEAQLEKSRLLSDRFSAERPKGSFSTLEIQRTEQGDSAMYLCASSLPPGYEEGANVLTFGAGSRLTVL.

The CDR3 DNA follows: TGCAGTGCTAAACAGCTTGAGACCCAGTACTTC. It is translated as CSAKQLETQYF. The V gene is TRBV20-1, the J gene TRBJ2-5; D gene uncertain. Trimming removed 4 bases at V and 5 bases at J, with 8 bases between. The CDR3 has 11 amino acids. Germline CDR1 DFQATT, CDR2 SNEGSKA (reference sequence).

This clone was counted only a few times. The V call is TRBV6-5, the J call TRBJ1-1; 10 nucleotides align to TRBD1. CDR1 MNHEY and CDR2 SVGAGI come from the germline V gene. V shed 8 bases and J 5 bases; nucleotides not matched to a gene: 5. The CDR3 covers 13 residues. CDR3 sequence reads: CASRDRGLTEAFF. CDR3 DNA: TGTGCCAGCCGGGACAGGGGTCTTACTGAAGCTTTCTTT.

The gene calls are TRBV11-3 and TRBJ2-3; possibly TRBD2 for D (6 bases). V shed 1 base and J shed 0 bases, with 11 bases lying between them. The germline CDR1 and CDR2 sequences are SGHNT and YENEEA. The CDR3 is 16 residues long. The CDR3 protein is CASSLGAGSSTDTQYF. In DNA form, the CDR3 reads TGTGCCAGCAGCTTAGGCGCGGGATCGAGCACAGATACGCAGTATTTT.

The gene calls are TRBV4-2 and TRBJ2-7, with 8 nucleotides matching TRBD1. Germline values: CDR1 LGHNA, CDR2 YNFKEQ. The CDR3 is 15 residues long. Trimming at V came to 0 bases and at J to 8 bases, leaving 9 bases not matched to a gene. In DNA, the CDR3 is TGTGCCAGCAGCCAAGATATTGGACAGGGTAGGAAGCAGTACTTC. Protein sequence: CASSQDIGQGRKQYF.

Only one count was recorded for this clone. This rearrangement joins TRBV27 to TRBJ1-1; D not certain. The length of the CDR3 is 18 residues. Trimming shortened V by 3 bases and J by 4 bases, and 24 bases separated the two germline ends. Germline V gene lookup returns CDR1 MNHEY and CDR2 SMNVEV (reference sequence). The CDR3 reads CASSFSRLAGGVSTEAFF. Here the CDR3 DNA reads TGTGCCAGCAGTTTTTCGCGTCTAGCGGGAGGAGTTAGCACTGAAGCTTTCTTT.

The CDR3 DNA sequence: TGTGCCAGCGGTTCACCCCTCCACTTT. Protein sequence: CASGSPLHF. The chain links TRBV28 to TRBJ1-6; D remains unclear. Germline V gene data show CDR1 as MDHEN and CDR2 as SYDVKM. This CDR3 comprises 9 residues. V gave up 8 bases and J gave up 9 bases, with 2 bases separating them. The full variable domain, rest sourced from reference TRBV28 and TRBJ1-6, is DVKVTQSSRYLVKRTGEKVFLECVQDMDHENMFWYRQDPGLGLRLIYFSYDVKMKEKGDIPEGYSVSREKKERFSLILESASTNQTSMYLCASGSPLHFGNGTRLTVT.

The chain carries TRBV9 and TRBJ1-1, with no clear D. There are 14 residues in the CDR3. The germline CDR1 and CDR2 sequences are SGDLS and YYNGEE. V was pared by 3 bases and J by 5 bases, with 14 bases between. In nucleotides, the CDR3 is TGTGCCAGCAGCGAGGGTTTTGGAGGAACTGAAGCTTTCTTT. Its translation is CASSEGFGGTEAFF.

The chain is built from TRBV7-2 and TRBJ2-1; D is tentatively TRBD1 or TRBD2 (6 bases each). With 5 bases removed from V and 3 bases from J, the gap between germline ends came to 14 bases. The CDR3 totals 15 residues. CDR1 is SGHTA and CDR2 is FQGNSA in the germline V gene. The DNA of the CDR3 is TGTGCCAGCAGCAACGAAGGGGGGTTCTACAATGAGCAGTTCTTC. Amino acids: CASSNEGGFYNEQFF.

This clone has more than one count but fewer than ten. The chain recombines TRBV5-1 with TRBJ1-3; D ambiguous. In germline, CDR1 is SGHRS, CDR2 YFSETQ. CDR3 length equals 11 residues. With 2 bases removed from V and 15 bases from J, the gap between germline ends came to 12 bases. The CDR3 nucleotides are TGCGCCAGCAGCTTCGGTGGGATTTCATATTTT. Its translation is CASSFGGISYF.

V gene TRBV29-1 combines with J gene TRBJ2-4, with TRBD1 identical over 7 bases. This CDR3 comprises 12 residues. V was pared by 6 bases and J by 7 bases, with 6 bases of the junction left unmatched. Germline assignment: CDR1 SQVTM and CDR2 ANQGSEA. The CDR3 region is CSVETGTNIQYF. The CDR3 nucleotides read TGCAGCGTCGAGACAGGGACGAACATTCAGTACTTC.

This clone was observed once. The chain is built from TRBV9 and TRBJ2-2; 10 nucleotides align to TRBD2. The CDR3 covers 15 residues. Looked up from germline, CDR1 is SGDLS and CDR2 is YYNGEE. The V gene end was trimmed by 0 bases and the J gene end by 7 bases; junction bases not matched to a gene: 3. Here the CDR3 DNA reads TGTGCCAGCAGCGTAGAGGCTAGCGGGAGCGGGGAGCTGTTTTTT. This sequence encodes CASSVEASGSGELFF.

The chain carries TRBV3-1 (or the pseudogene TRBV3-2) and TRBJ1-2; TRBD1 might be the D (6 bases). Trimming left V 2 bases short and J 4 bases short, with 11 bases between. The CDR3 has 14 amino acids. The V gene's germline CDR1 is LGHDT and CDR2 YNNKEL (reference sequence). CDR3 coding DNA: TGTGCCAGCAGCCAACGACAGGCTGCCTATGGCTACACCTTC. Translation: CASSQRQAAYGYTF.

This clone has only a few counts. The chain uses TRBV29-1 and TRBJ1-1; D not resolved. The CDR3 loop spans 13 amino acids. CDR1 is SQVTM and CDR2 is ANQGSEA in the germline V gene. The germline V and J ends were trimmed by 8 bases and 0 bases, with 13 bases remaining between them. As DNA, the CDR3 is TGCAGCATACGGTCCGGGATGAACACTGAAGCTTTCTTT. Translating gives CSIRSGMNTEAFF.

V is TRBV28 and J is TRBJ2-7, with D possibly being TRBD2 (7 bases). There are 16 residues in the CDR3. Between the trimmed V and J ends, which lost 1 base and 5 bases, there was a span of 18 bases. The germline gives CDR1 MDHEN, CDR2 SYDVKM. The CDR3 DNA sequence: TGTGCCAGCAGTTTATTTAGTCTGGGGGGGCTGGACGAGCAGTACTTC. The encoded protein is CASSLFSLGGLDEQYF.

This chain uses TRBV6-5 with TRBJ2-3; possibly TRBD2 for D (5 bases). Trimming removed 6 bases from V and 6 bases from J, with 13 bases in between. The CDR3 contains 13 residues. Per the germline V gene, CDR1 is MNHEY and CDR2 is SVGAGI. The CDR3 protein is CASSRRTGDTQYF. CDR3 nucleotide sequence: TGTGCCAGCAGCCGACGGACGGGGGATACGCAGTATTTT.

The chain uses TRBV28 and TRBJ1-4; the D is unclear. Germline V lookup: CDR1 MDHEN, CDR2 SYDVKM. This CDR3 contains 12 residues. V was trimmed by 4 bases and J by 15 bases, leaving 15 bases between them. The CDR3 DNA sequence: TGTGCCAGCAGTTCTCGGAACTTCAAGGTGTTTTTT. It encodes CASSSRNFKVFF. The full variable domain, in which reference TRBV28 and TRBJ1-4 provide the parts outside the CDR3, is DVKVTQSSRYLVKRTGEKVFLECVQDMDHENMFWYRQDPGLGLRLIYFSYDVKMKEKGDIPEGYSVSREKKERFSLILESASTNQTSMYLCASSSRNFKVFFGSGTQLSVL.

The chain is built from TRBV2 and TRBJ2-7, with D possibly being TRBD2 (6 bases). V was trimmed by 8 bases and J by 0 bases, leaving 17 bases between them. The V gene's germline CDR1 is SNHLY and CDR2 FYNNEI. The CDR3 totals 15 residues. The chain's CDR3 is CASLSAGSPSYEQYF. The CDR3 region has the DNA TGTGCCAGCCTGAGTGCGGGATCGCCCTCCTACGAGCAGTACTTC.